Listed here are 28 T cell receptor beta chains from one sample, sequenced in a study of CD8+CD57+ T cells in acquired aplastic anemia. The template for TCR beta VDJ and CDR3 sequence profiling was genomic DNA. TCRdb redid the calling of the reads with MiXCR, one entry per CDR3 protein. The profile covers approximately 32,000 distinct CDR3 sequences, with more than 75% appearing a single time and about 23% taken by the ten largest. The sample taken for sequencing was sorted CD4+, CD8+, or CD8+CD57+ T cells (not recorded which) from PBMCs. The source is a human donor in good health, serving as a control.

The J gene is TRBJ2-5, the V gene TRBV7-6, with a tentative D call TRBD2 (6 bases). V lost 1 base, J lost 3 bases, and 24 bases lay in between. Per germline, CDR1 SGHVS and CDR2 FNYEAQ. The CDR3 is made up of 19 amino acids. The CDR3 coding sequence is TGTGCCAGCAGCTTAGACTCCGGCTGGGCGAGCGGGCGAGAAGAGACCCAGTACTTC. Translating it yields CASSLDSGWASGREETQYF.

The sample holds one count of this clonotype. The V and J genes are TRBV7-2 and TRBJ1-1; D not certain. This CDR3 is built from 12 residues. CDR1 and CDR2 (germline): SGHTA, FQGNSA. With 0 bases removed from V and 7 bases from J, the gap between germline ends came to 6 bases. CDR3 amino acids: CASSLAGREAFF. The CDR3 region has the DNA TGTGCCAGCAGCTTAGCCGGCCGTGAAGCTTTCTTT. The complete variable domain, with remaining parts taken from reference TRBV7-2 and TRBJ1-1, reads GAGVSQSPSNKVTEKGKDVELRCDPISGHTALYWYRQSLGQGLEFLIYFQGNSAPDKSGLPSDRFSAERTGGSVSTLTIQRTQQEDSAVYLCASSLAGREAFFGQGTRLTVV.

The chain is built from TRBV29-1 and TRBJ2-5, with 9 bases aligning to TRBD2. CDR3 length equals 14 residues. V gave up 3 bases and J gave up 0 bases; unmatched junction bases: 2. From germline, CDR1 is SQVTM and CDR2 ANQGSEA. CDR3 loop: CSVEGGGDQETQYF. The CDR3 DNA is TGCAGCGTTGAGGGCGGGGGGGACCAAGAGACCCAGTACTTC.

By share, this clonotype counts as medium-sized. J is TRBJ2-2 and V is TRBV11-2; weak D call: TRBD2 (5 bases). The CDR3 is 13 residues long. V shed 1 base and J shed 6 bases, with 6 bases lying between them. The germline V gene has CDR1 SGHAT and CDR2 FQNNGV. CDR3 nucleotide sequence: TGTGCCAGCAGCTTAGTCGGGGCCGGGGAGCTGTTTTTT. Translated, it gives CASSLVGAGELFF.

The chain is built from TRBV11-1 and TRBJ1-6; D is possibly TRBD1 (6 bases). In germline, CDR1 is SGHAT, CDR2 FQDESV (reference sequence). The CDR3 is made up of 14 amino acids. With 5 bases removed from V and 8 bases from J, the gap between germline ends came to 13 bases. The CDR3 DNA reads as TGTGCCAGCAGCCCCGGGCAGGGGCATTCACCCCTCCACTTT. As protein: CASSPGQGHSPLHF. The full variable domain, rest sourced from reference TRBV11-1 and TRBJ1-6, is EAEVAQSPRYKITEKSQAVAFWCDPISGHATLYWYRQILGQGPELLVQFQDESVVDDSQLPKDRFSAERLKGVDSTLKIQPAELGDSAMYLCASSPGQGHSPLHFGNGTRLTVT.

As concerns this clonotype: The junction and the germline gene differ at one end; a read error may be behind it. The rearrangement links TRBV11-1 to TRBJ1-2; possible D gene TRBD1, 5 bases. Germline V lookup: CDR1 SGHAT, CDR2 FQDESV (reference sequence). The CDR3 runs 17 residues. In nucleotides, the CDR3 is TGTGCTAGCAGCGGTGAAAACGAAGAGACAGTTAACTATGGCTACACCTTC. This gives the protein CASSGENEETVNYGYTF.

The rearrangement links TRBV7-8 to TRBJ1-2, with 9 nucleotides matching TRBD1. The V segment lost 5 bases and the J segment 0 bases; nucleotides outside the gene matches: 10. Germline V CDR1 and CDR2: SGHVS, FQNEAQ. The CDR3 is made up of 17 amino acids. CDR3 DNA sequence: TGTGCCAGCAGCATTGACAGGGGGTTGGTGACTAACTATGGCTACACCTTC. This codes for CASSIDRGLVTNYGYTF. The full variable domain, with the rest looked up from reference TRBV7-8 and TRBJ1-2, is GAGVSQSPRYKVAKRGQDVALRCDPISGHVSLFWYQQALGQGPEFLTYFQNEAQLDKSGLPSDRFFAERPEGSVSTLKIQRTQQEDSAVYLCASSIDRGLVTNYGYTFGSGTRLTVV.

The rearrangement links TRBV2 to TRBJ2-7; 11 nucleotides agree with TRBD1. Germline V gene sequence: CDR1 SNHLY, CDR2 FYNNEI. V lost 4 bases, J lost 9 bases, and 8 bases stayed unmatched. This CDR3 comprises 14 residues. CDR3 bases: TGTGCCAGCAGTGTAGGGACAGGGGGATTCGGGCAGTACTTC. Its translation: CASSVGTGGFGQYF. Looking up the rest from reference TRBV2 and TRBJ2-7 gives the full variable domain: EPEVTQTPSHQVTQMGQEVILRCVPISNHLYFYWYRQILGQKVEFLVSFYNNEISEKSEIFDDQFSVERPDGSNFTLKIRSTKLEDSAMYFCASSVGTGGFGQYFGPGTRLTVT.

The chain uses TRBV20-1 and TRBJ2-7; 13 positions match TRBD2. Germline V CDR1 and CDR2: DFQATT, SNEGSKA (reference sequence). Germline trimming cut 4 bases from V and 6 bases from J; bases unmatched to any gene: 3. The CDR3 contains 13 residues. The CDR3 reads CSAMRLAGGEQYV. The CDR3 DNA is TGCAGTGCTATGAGACTAGCGGGAGGCGAGCAGTACGTC.

This clonotype has just a few counts. The J gene is TRBJ2-7, the V gene TRBV29-1; 12 nucleotides agree with TRBD1. Germline V CDR1 and CDR2: SQVTM, ANQGSEA. V lost 7 bases and J lost 9; bases outside the gene matches: 10. The CDR3 is 13 residues long. The CDR3 nucleotides are TGCAGCGCTGCTCCGGGACAGGGGGCTTCGCAGTACTTC. Its protein product is CSAAPGQGASQYF.

The J gene is TRBJ2-5, the V gene TRBV7-2, with 7 bases identical to TRBD1. There are 14 residues in the CDR3. Losses at the gene ends were 3 bases for V and 2 bases for J; bases not matched to a gene: 3. Germline V gene data show CDR1 as SGHTA and CDR2 as FQGNSA. The CDR3, as DNA: TGTGCCAGCAGCTTCCAGACAGGGCAAGAGACCCAGTACTTC. Encoded protein: CASSFQTGQETQYF.

CDR3 sequence: CATSDAGSSYEQYF. In DNA, the CDR3 is TGTGCCACCAGTGACGCCGGGTCCAGCTACGAGCAGTACTTC. The chain couples TRBV24-1 to TRBJ2-7; D gene uncertain. CDR3 size: 14 residues. V gave up 4 bases and J gave up 3 bases, with 12 bases separating them. CDR1 is KGHDR, CDR2 SFDVKD, per germline.

This clonotype was seen a handful of times. The chain's CDR3 is CASSEGGSTDTQYF. CDR3 bases: TGTGCCAGCAGTGAAGGGGGGTCTACAGATACGCAGTATTTT. The chain has TRBV6-4 and TRBJ2-3; TRBD1 or TRBD2 may be the D gene (6 bases each). CDR3 length equals 14 residues. The germline V gene has CDR1 MRHNA and CDR2 SNTAGT. Trimming removed 3 bases from V and 3 bases from J, with 10 bases in between.

This clonotype appeared a single time. This chain links TRBV20-1 with TRBJ2-3; D perhaps matches TRBD2 (5 bases). Trimming took 5 bases from V and 2 from J, leaving 17 bases between them. Germline V lookup: CDR1 DFQATT, CDR2 SNEGSKA (reference sequence). The CDR3 sequence is 15 residues long. The CDR3 here is CSAPLALGPTDTQYF. As DNA, the CDR3 is TGCAGTGCTCCTCTAGCCCTCGGGCCCACAGATACGCAGTATTTT.

The chain joins TRBV29-1 to TRBJ1-5, with 7 positions matching TRBD1. The length of the CDR3 is 14 residues. Germline V gene sequence: CDR1 SQVTM, CDR2 ANQGSEA. With 3 bases clipped from V and 6 bases from J, the junction kept 8 bases outside the gene matches. The CDR3 protein is CSVEGGGEGQPQHF. In DNA, the CDR3 is TGCAGCGTTGAGGGAGGGGGCGAGGGTCAGCCCCAGCATTTT. Looking up the rest from reference TRBV29-1 and TRBJ1-5 gives the full variable domain: SAVISQKPSRDICQRGTSLTIQCQVDSQVTMMFWYRQQPGQSLTLIATANQGSEATYESGFVIDKFPISRPNLTFSTLTVSNMSPEDSSIYLCSVEGGGEGQPQHFGDGTRLSIL.

About this clonotype: The junction departs from germline at one end; a sequencing error may be responsible. The chain links TRBV10-3 to TRBJ2-6; maybe TRBD1 (5 bases). The CDR3 runs to 15 residues. The germline gives CDR1 ENHRY, CDR2 SYGVKD. The CDR3 reads CAISLRETGANALTF. For the CDR3, the DNA is TGTGCCATCAGCCTCAGGGAAACTGGGGCCAACGCCCTGACTTTC.

This chain connects TRBV7-2 to TRBJ2-5, with TRBD2 matching 10 bases. V shed 2 bases and J 4 bases; nucleotides not matched to a gene: 4. This CDR3 is 15 amino acids long. CDR1 and CDR2 from the germline V gene are SGHTA and FQGNSA. The CDR3 nucleotides read TGTGCCAGCAGCTTACAAGCGGGGGGGCGAGAGACCCAGTACTTC. Translated: CASSLQAGGRETQYF.

A single count supports this clonotype. This chain connects TRBV2 to TRBJ2-2; tentatively, D is TRBD1 (5 bases). The CDR3 spans 14 residues. Germline CDR1 and CDR2: SNHLY and FYNNEI. Trimming shortened V by 10 bases and J by 1 base, and 13 bases separated the two germline ends. CDR3 sequence reads: CATSGQGNTGELFF. Written as DNA, the CDR3 is TGTGCCACCTCTGGGCAGGGGAACACCGGGGAGCTGTTTTTT.

V gene TRBV25-1 combines with J gene TRBJ1-6; 10 bases map to TRBD1. The CDR3 is 16 residues long. The V gene end was trimmed by 7 bases and the J gene end by 6 bases; junction bases not matched to a gene: 9. The germline gives CDR1 MGHDK, CDR2 SYGVNS. CDR3 nucleotides: TGTGCCAGCACCTCAGCGGACAGGGGGTTTAATTCACCCCTCCACTTT. Translation: CASTSADRGFNSPLHF.

For this clonotype: A much larger clonotype is one base distant, so this may be a read error. This chain links TRBV9 with TRBJ2-7; TRBD2 aligns across 8 bases. Per the germline V gene, CDR1 is SGDLS and CDR2 is YYNGEE. Germline trimming cut 2 bases from V and 3 bases from J; bases unmatched to any gene: 4. CDR3 length: 14 amino acids. DNA of the CDR3: TGTGCCAGCAGCGTGCCGGGACTAGTCTACGAGCAGTACTTC. Residues: CASSVPGLVYEQYF.

This sequence joins TRBV15 and TRBJ1-5; D is unresolved. Germline V gene sequence: CDR1 LNHNV, CDR2 YYDKDF (reference sequence). V lost 9 bases and J lost 0, with 9 bases in between. The CDR3 runs to 13 residues. The CDR3 reads CATRMDSNQPQHF. Written as DNA, the CDR3 is TGTGCCACTAGAATGGATAGCAATCAGCCCCAGCATTTT.

The chain joins TRBV7-9 to TRBJ1-4; D ambiguous. The V gene's germline CDR1 is SEHNR and CDR2 FQNEAQ (reference sequence). Trimming stripped 3 bases from V and 8 bases from J, with 7 bases between. CDR3 length: 12 amino acids. For the CDR3, the DNA is TGTGCCAGCAGCTTGGCAAGCGAAAAACTGTTTTTT. As protein: CASSLASEKLFF. Full variable domain (missing parts from reference TRBV7-9 and TRBJ1-4): DTGVSQNPRHKITKRGQNVTFRCDPISEHNRLYWYRQTLGQGPEFLTYFQNEAQLEKSRLLSDRFSAERPKGSFSTLEIQRTEQGDSAMYLCASSLASEKLFFGSGTQLSVL.

This clonotype is termed medium-sized (0.01 to 0.1%). The rearrangement joins TRBV7-3 to TRBJ2-1, with D perhaps matching TRBD1 or TRBD2 (6 bases each). The length of the CDR3 is 15 residues. With 2 bases removed from V and 4 bases from J, the gap between germline ends came to 12 bases. Germline loops: CDR1 SGHTA, CDR2 FQGTGA. CDR3 loop: CASSLGGGQYNEQFF. For the CDR3, the DNA is TGTGCCAGCAGCTTAGGTGGGGGGCAATACAATGAGCAGTTCTTC.

The rearrangement joins TRBV6-1 to TRBJ2-1; 15 positions match TRBD2. The junction had 6 bases not matched to a gene; V was cut back by 4 bases and J by 8 bases. CDR1 and CDR2 (germline): MNHNS, SASEGT. The CDR3 is made up of 16 amino acids. The CDR3 coding sequence is TGTGCCAGCAGTGGGACTAGCGGGGGGGCCGGGGATGAGCAGTTCTTC. It translates to CASSGTSGGAGDEQFF.

The V gene is TRBV10-3, the J gene TRBJ1-4, with no clear D. Trimming removed 2 bases at V and 5 bases at J, with 9 bases between. The CDR3 sequence is 14 residues long. Germline V gene sequence: CDR1 ENHRY, CDR2 SYGVKD. CDR3 nucleotides: TGTGCCATCAGTGAGCCGGGTATGAATGAAAAACTGTTTTTT. Its translation: CAISEPGMNEKLFF.

This clonotype was seen just once. The V call is TRBV20-1, the J call TRBJ2-5, with TRBD2 identical over 12 bases. The CDR3 sequence is 15 residues long. Per germline, CDR1 DFQATT and CDR2 SNEGSKA (reference sequence). V lost 6 bases and J lost 5; bases outside the gene matches: 10. The chain's CDR3 is CSAKPSGGALETQYF. CDR3 DNA: TGCAGTGCCAAACCTAGCGGGGGGGCTCTTGAGACCCAGTACTTC.

This clonotype was observed a single time. This chain joins TRBV10-3 and TRBJ2-1; 7 nucleotides match TRBD2. V was pared by 6 bases and J by 6 bases, with 11 bases of the junction left unmatched. The CDR3 totals 15 residues. Germline values: CDR1 ENHRY, CDR2 SYGVKD. The CDR3 reads CAIRRGTTNVNEQFF. The DNA of the CDR3 is TGTGCCATCAGGCGAGGGACTACCAATGTCAATGAGCAGTTCTTC.

The V call is TRBV5-4, the J call TRBJ1-2; D uncertain. The V gene's germline CDR1 is SGHNT and CDR2 YYREEE (reference sequence). V was cut by 2 bases and J by 7 bases, with 6 bases left in between. This CDR3 has 11 amino acids. The CDR3 DNA follows: TGTGCCAGCAGCTTTGGTGGTGGCTACACCTTC. Protein product: CASSFGGGYTF.